Presented here are 32 T cell receptor beta chains from one specimen sequenced in a study of blood T cell repertoires in COVID-19. The table came from immunoSEQ multiplex PCR; TCRdb's copy has only in-frame clones and leaves some out. The data contain around 300,000 clones, around four fifths of them singletons. Sample: peripheral blood. These receptors originate from a woman aged 45-60 years who had recovered from COVID-19.

This clone occurred many times. The chain is built from TRBV2 and TRBJ1-2; a weak D match, TRBD1 (6 bases). CDR3 length: 10 residues. The V gene lost 5 bases and the J gene lost 14 bases, with 12 bases spanning the gap. In germline, CDR1 is SNHLY, CDR2 FYNNEI. The CDR3 nucleotides are TGTGCCAGCAGTACCGGACAGTCGACCTTC. As protein: CASSTGQSTF.

The V call is TRBV28, the J call TRBJ1-4, with D possibly matching TRBD1 (5 bases). The length of the CDR3 is 13 residues. V was shortened by 3 bases and J by 8 bases, with 10 bases between the two germline ends. The V gene's germline CDR1 is MDHEN and CDR2 SYDVKM. The CDR3 DNA reads as TGTGCCAGCAGTTTGGGGGGAACAGAAAAACTGTTTTTT. It codes for CASSLGGTEKLFF. The full variable domain, rest sourced from reference TRBV28 and TRBJ1-4, is DVKVTQSSRYLVKRTGEKVFLECVQDMDHENMFWYRQDPGLGLRLIYFSYDVKMKEKGDIPEGYSVSREKKERFSLILESASTNQTSMYLCASSLGGTEKLFFGSGTQLSVL.

This clone has a single count. V usage is TRBV5-4 and J usage is TRBJ2-3; D perhaps matches TRBD1 (6 bases). Germline V gene lookup returns CDR1 SGHNT and CDR2 YYREEE (reference sequence). V was cut by 2 bases and J by 6 bases, with 13 bases left in between. The CDR3 consists of 14 residues. The CDR3 loop reads CASSFRTEGDTQYF. The CDR3 region has the DNA TGTGCCAGCAGCTTCAGGACAGAAGGGGATACGCAGTATTTT.

The chain uses TRBV11-1 and TRBJ1-4, with 7 bases fitting TRBD1. The trim removed 6 bases at V and 5 bases at J, leaving 6 bases unmatched. Germline V gives CDR1 SGHAT, CDR2 FQDESV (reference sequence). The CDR3 covers 14 residues. The CDR3 sequence: CASSLDRRNEKLFF. The CDR3 DNA sequence: TGTGCCAGCAGTTTGGACAGGCGAAATGAAAAACTGTTTTTT.

This rearrangement joins TRBV6-6 to TRBJ2-7; possible D gene TRBD1, 5 bases. The CDR3 sequence is 15 residues long. Germline V lookup: CDR1 MNHNY, CDR2 SVGAGI (reference sequence). V lost 0 bases, J lost 4 bases, and 13 bases lay in between. The CDR3 bases are TGTGCCAGCAGTTACTCTATCAGGGCGTCATACGAGCAGTACTTC. As protein: CASSYSIRASYEQYF.

The gene calls are TRBV6-2 or TRBV6-3 and TRBJ2-4; 9 bases map to TRBD1. Germline lookup yields CDR1 MNHEY and CDR2 SVGEGT. The length of the CDR3 is 16 residues. V dropped 2 bases and J dropped 5; count of bases not matched to a gene: 7. This CDR3 reads CASSYVQGALQNIQYF. The CDR3 DNA reads TGTGCCAGCAGTTACGTACAGGGGGCGTTGCAAAACATTCAGTACTTC.

V and J are TRBV4-3 and TRBJ2-1, with 13 bases identical to TRBD2. The ends lost 0 bases at V and 14 bases at J; junction bases unmatched: 4. Germline V lookup: CDR1 LGHNA, CDR2 YSLEER. There are 14 residues in the CDR3. In nucleotides, the CDR3 is TGCGCCAGCAGCCAAGATGGACTAGCGGGAGCCGAGTTCTTC. Its translation: CASSQDGLAGAEFF.

The chain links TRBV19 to TRBJ1-2, with 10 bases identical to TRBD1. The CDR3 sequence is 16 residues long. In germline, CDR1 is LNHDA, CDR2 SQIVND (reference sequence). Trimming cost V 3 bases and J 4 bases; bases outside gene matches: 8. Here the CDR3 reads CASSIRGTGDTYGYTF. As DNA, the CDR3 is TGTGCCAGTAGTATTCGGGGGACAGGGGACACCTATGGCTACACCTTC.

The genes are TRBV6-5 and TRBJ2-7; 8 nucleotides match TRBD1. Losses at the gene ends were 6 bases for V and 1 base for J; bases not matched to a gene: 8. From germline, CDR1 is MNHEY and CDR2 SVGAGI. The CDR3 covers 15 residues. CDR3: CASRPGTGPSYEQYF. In DNA, the CDR3 is TGTGCCAGCAGGCCCGGGACAGGTCCGTCCTACGAGCAGTACTTC.

The chain combines TRBV9 with TRBJ2-3; TRBD2 aligns across 15 bases. V lost 3 bases to trimming and J lost 2 bases; unmatched junction nucleotides: 7. Per germline, CDR1 SGDLS and CDR2 YYNGEE. The CDR3 loop spans 18 amino acids. The CDR3 bases are TGTGCCAGCAGCGGACGGGGACTAGCGGGAGGCGACACAGATACGCAGTATTTT. It is translated as CASSGRGLAGGDTDTQYF.

This clone was seen once. The chain recombines TRBV7-2 with TRBJ2-5; 9 bases are a match to TRBD2. The CDR3 runs to 15 residues. Trimming removed 4 bases from V and 2 bases from J; junction bases left unmatched: 5. Germline lookup yields CDR1 SGHTA and CDR2 FQGNSA. CDR3 sequence reads: CASSSTSGRQETQYF. CDR3 nucleotides: TGTGCCAGCAGCTCCACTAGCGGGCGGCAAGAGACCCAGTACTTC.

This clone was counted between two and nine times. This chain joins TRBV4-1 and TRBJ2-2, with 12 bases fitting TRBD2. V trimming: 1 base; J trimming: 4 bases; junction bases outside the gene matches: 7. CDR3 length: 18 residues. The germline gives CDR1 MGHRA, CDR2 YSYEKL. In nucleotides, the CDR3 is TGCGCCAGCAGCCAAGGTGGACTAGCGGGGCTGGGCACCGGGGAGCTGTTTTTT. Translated: CASSQGGLAGLGTGELFF.

J is TRBJ2-1 and V is TRBV7-2; TRBD2 agrees at 12 bases. Germline trimming cut 2 bases from V and 2 bases from J; bases unmatched to any gene: 10. The CDR3 totals 19 residues. Germline CDR1 and CDR2: SGHTA and FQGNSA. DNA of the CDR3: TGTGCCAGCAGCTTAAGGATACGGACTAGCGGGACGCCCTACAATGAGCAGTTCTTC. This encodes CASSLRIRTSGTPYNEQFF.

The chain links TRBV10-2 to TRBJ2-7; TRBD2 is a possible D gene (6 bases). Germline-derived CDR1 and CDR2 are WSHSY and SAAADI. The CDR3 has 12 amino acids. V was cut by 4 bases and J by 3 bases, with 7 bases left in between. The CDR3 region has the DNA TGCGCCAGCAGTGTGGAGGGCTACGAGCAGTACTTC. The encoded protein is CASSVEGYEQYF.

This chain joins TRBV7-2 and TRBJ2-1; 13 bases line up with TRBD2. The CDR3 contains 17 residues. After removal of 5 bases from V and 2 bases from J, the junction contained 6 bases not matched to a gene. Per germline, CDR1 SGHTA and CDR2 FQGNSA. CDR3 DNA: TGTGCCAGCAGCGCAGGACTAGCGGGGGTAACCTACAATGAGCAGTTCTTC. This codes for CASSAGLAGVTYNEQFF.

The J gene is TRBJ2-2, the V gene TRBV28; no reliable D call. V was clipped by 4 bases and J by 9 bases, with 6 bases between them. The length of the CDR3 is 11 residues. CDR1 is MDHEN and CDR2 is SYDVKM in the germline V gene. The CDR3 here is CASSSTRELFF. CDR3 sequence (DNA): TGTGCCAGCAGTTCCACTCGGGAGCTGTTTTTT.

This chain joins TRBV4-2 and TRBJ1-2; the match to TRBD1 covers 8 bases. Germline-derived CDR1 and CDR2 are LGHNA and YNFKEQ. There are 18 residues in the CDR3. After removal of 3 bases from V and 2 bases from J, the junction contained 14 bases not matched to a gene. CDR3 loop: CASSHIPGADRGNYGYTF. The CDR3 DNA reads TGTGCCAGCAGCCACATCCCCGGGGCCGACAGGGGAAACTATGGCTACACCTTC.

The rearrangement joins TRBV27 to TRBJ2-5; D is undetermined. V gave up 6 bases and J gave up 0 bases, with 17 bases separating them. Germline values: CDR1 MNHEY, CDR2 SMNVEV (reference sequence). The CDR3 runs to 16 residues. CDR3 in amino acids: CASSKRTHLYQETQYF. In DNA, the CDR3 is TGTGCCAGCAGCAAACGAACCCACTTGTACCAAGAGACCCAGTACTTC.

The chain uses TRBV2 and TRBJ2-5, with 9 bases that match TRBD1. Germline CDR1 and CDR2: SNHLY and FYNNEI. This CDR3 has 17 residues. Trimming at V came to 3 bases and at J to 4 bases, leaving 12 bases not matched to a gene. The CDR3 reads CASSDDRGSFNGETQYF. CDR3 nucleotides: TGTGCCAGCAGTGACGACAGGGGGAGCTTTAACGGAGAGACCCAGTACTTC.

V and J are TRBV29-1 and TRBJ1-2, with D unresolved. V was trimmed by 1 base and J by 5 bases, leaving 5 bases between them. Per the germline V gene, CDR1 is SQVTM and CDR2 is ANQGSEA. The CDR3 consists of 11 residues. Here the CDR3 reads CSVEGAYGYTF. CDR3 DNA: TGCAGCGTTGAAGGAGCGTATGGCTACACCTTC.

The chain carries TRBV28 and TRBJ1-1; 11 bases line up with TRBD1. In germline, CDR1 is MDHEN, CDR2 SYDVKM. After removal of 5 bases from V and 13 bases from J, the junction contained 9 bases not matched to a gene. The CDR3 loop spans 13 amino acids. CDR3 amino acids: CASSLRDRGKVFF. CDR3 bases: TGTGCCAGCAGTCTCCGGGACAGGGGGAAGGTTTTCTTT.

The genes are TRBV4-2 and TRBJ2-1, with a possible D match to TRBD1 (6 bases). Per germline, CDR1 LGHNA and CDR2 YNFKEQ. V was cut by 0 bases and J by 3 bases, with 9 bases left in between. The CDR3 contains 15 residues. Here the CDR3 DNA reads TGTGCCAGCAGCCAAGATAAGGACAGCTACAATGAGCAGTTCTTC. This codes for CASSQDKDSYNEQFF.

This chain joins TRBV7-2 and TRBJ1-2; D not certain. Germline CDR1 is SGHTA and CDR2 is FQGNSA. The ends were cut back, 3 bases at V and 7 bases at J, with 9 bases in the middle. The CDR3 extends over 12 amino acids. The CDR3 nucleotides are TGTGCCAGCAGCTTCGCTGACACTGGCTACACCTTC. Protein sequence: CASSFADTGYTF.

The chain is built from TRBV27 and TRBJ2-7; 9 bases fit TRBD1. The V segment lost 5 bases and the J segment 0 bases; nucleotides outside the gene matches: 2. Looked up from germline, CDR1 is MNHEY and CDR2 is SMNVEV (reference sequence). CDR3 length equals 14 residues. The CDR3 DNA is TGTGCCAGCAGTATGACAGGGGGCTCCTACGAGCAGTACTTC. Amino acid sequence: CASSMTGGSYEQYF.

The V call is TRBV7-3, the J call TRBJ1-5; no reliable D call. The CDR3 covers 13 residues. V lost 2 bases, J lost 6 bases, and 8 bases lay in between. CDR1 and CDR2 (germline): SGHTA, FQGTGA. CDR3 bases: TGTGCCAGCAGCTTATCTGAGGGTCAGCCCCAGCATTTT. Its translation is CASSLSEGQPQHF.

The genes are TRBV3-1 (or the pseudogene TRBV3-2) and TRBJ2-7; 8 bases are shared with TRBD1. V gave up 4 bases and J gave up 4 bases; unmatched junction bases: 6. The CDR3 loop spans 14 amino acids. From germline, CDR1 is LGHDT and CDR2 YNNKEL (reference sequence). CDR3 in amino acids: CASSRTGLEYEQYF. DNA for the CDR3: TGTGCCAGCAGCCGGACAGGGTTGGAGTACGAGCAGTACTTC.

The chain carries TRBV7-7 and TRBJ2-5; 11 bases match TRBD1. This CDR3 contains 15 residues. V lost 5 bases and J lost 4; bases outside the gene matches: 6. CDR1 is SSHAT, CDR2 FNYEAQ, per germline (reference sequence). CDR3 sequence: CASSRPGTGGETQYF. The CDR3 DNA is TGTGCCAGCAGCCGTCCCGGGACAGGGGGAGAGACCCAGTACTTC.

The chain links TRBV2 to TRBJ1-2; 11 bases match TRBD1. The CDR3 sequence is 14 residues long. V lost 4 bases and J lost 4; bases outside the gene matches: 2. Germline V gene lookup returns CDR1 SNHLY and CDR2 FYNNEI. The CDR3 DNA reads as TGTGCCAGCAGTGTCGGACAGGGGGCCTATGGCTACACCTTC. Translating it yields CASSVGQGAYGYTF.

V and J are TRBV19 and TRBJ2-2, with unresolved D. V was cut by 7 bases and J by 0 bases, with 12 bases left in between. CDR3 length: 15 residues. Looked up from germline, CDR1 is LNHDA and CDR2 is SQIVND (reference sequence). CDR3 amino acids: CASTPRKTNTGELFF. In DNA form, the CDR3 reads TGTGCCAGTACCCCCAGGAAAACGAACACCGGGGAGCTGTTTTTT. The whole variable domain, filled in from reference TRBV19 and TRBJ2-2, reads DGGITQSPKYLFRKEGQNVTLSCEQNLNHDAMYWYRQDPGQGLRLIYYSQIVNDFQKGDIAEGYSVSREKKESFPLTVTSAQKNPTAFYLCASTPRKTNTGELFFGEGSRLTVL.

The V and J genes are TRBV29-1 and TRBJ1-2; TRBD1 aligns across 8 bases. Trimming at V came to 4 bases and at J to 7 bases, leaving 2 bases not matched to a gene. Germline values: CDR1 SQVTM, CDR2 ANQGSEA. The CDR3 consists of 11 residues. This CDR3 is CSVVDRVGYTF. CDR3 bases: TGCAGCGTTGTGGACAGGGTTGGCTACACCTTC.

This chain links TRBV6-5 with TRBJ1-6; 9 nucleotides agree with TRBD1. V lost 8 bases, J lost 9 bases, and 11 bases stayed unmatched. The germline V gene has CDR1 MNHEY and CDR2 SVGAGI. This CDR3 is 15 amino acids long. In DNA, the CDR3 is TGTGCCAGCGCGCTACAGGGACAGGGTAGTTCACCCCTCCACTTT. Translation gives CASALQGQGSSPLHF.

The chain joins TRBV18 to TRBJ2-7; 8 bases agree with TRBD2. V was pared by 3 bases and J by 5 bases, with 6 bases of the junction left unmatched. Per the germline V gene, CDR1 is KGHSH and CDR2 is LQKENI. This CDR3 has 14 amino acids. The DNA for the CDR3 is TGTGCCAGCTCACCTACGGGAGGGGAGAACGAGCAGTACTTC. Its protein product is CASSPTGGENEQYF.